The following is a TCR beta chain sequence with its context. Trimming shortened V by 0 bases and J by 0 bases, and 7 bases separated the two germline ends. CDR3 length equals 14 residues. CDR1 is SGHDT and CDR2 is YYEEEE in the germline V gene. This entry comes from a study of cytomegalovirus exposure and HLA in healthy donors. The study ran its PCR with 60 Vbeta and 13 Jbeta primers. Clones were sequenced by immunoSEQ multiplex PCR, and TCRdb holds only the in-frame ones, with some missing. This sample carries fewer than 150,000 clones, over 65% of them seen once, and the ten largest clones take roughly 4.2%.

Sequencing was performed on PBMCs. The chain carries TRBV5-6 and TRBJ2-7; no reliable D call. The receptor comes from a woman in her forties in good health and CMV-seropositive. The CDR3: CASSLGPSSYEQYF. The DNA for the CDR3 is TGTGCCAGCAGCTTGGGTCCGTCCTCCTACGAGCAGTACTTC. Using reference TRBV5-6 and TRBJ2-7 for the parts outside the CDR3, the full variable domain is DAGVTQSPTHLIKTRGQQVTLRCSPKSGHDTVSWYQQALGQGPQFIFQYYEEEERQRGNFPDRFSGHQFPNYSSELNVNALLLGDSALYLCASSLGPSSYEQYFGPGTRLTVT.